These 30 T cell receptor beta chains came from one sample sequenced in a study of shared T cell receptors in the human thymus. Profiling relied on immunoSEQ multiplex PCR, and the TCRdb table lists in-frame clones only, not all of them. This sample has hundreds of thousands of clones; about 90% occur once, and the top ten carry under 0.01%. The sample also formed part of further work on human thymus T cells.

Sequencing used thymocytes. The receptor set was obtained from a boy under two years old with a congenital heart defect.

The chain couples TRBV7-2 to TRBJ1-5; 7 positions match TRBD1. Trimming removed 3 bases from V and 0 bases from J; junction bases left unmatched: 11. Germline loops: CDR1 SGHTA, CDR2 FQGNSA. This CDR3 is built from 18 residues. The chain's CDR3 is CASSLSGGESSSNQPQHF. In DNA, the CDR3 is TGTGCCAGCAGCTTGTCAGGGGGTGAATCTTCTAGCAATCAGCCCCAGCATTTT.

This clone has more than one count but fewer than ten. DNA of the CDR3: TGTGCCAGTAGTATGGGTCAGGTCGGGGGTTACTATGGCTACACCTTC. Translation: CASSMGQVGGYYGYTF. The rearrangement joins TRBV19 to TRBJ1-2; D might be TRBD1 (5 bases). V gave up 3 bases and J gave up 3 bases, with 17 bases separating them. Germline values: CDR1 LNHDA, CDR2 SQIVND (reference sequence). The CDR3 contains 16 residues.

The V gene is TRBV5-1, the J gene TRBJ2-7; 8 bases are a match to TRBD1. The trim removed 4 bases at V and 3 bases at J, leaving 6 bases unmatched. Germline CDR1 is SGHRS and CDR2 is YFSETQ. This CDR3 is 14 amino acids long. The CDR3 loop reads CASSPVTGDYEQYF. The CDR3 region has the DNA TGCGCCAGCAGCCCCGTGACAGGGGACTACGAGCAGTACTTC.

The V call is TRBV15, the J call TRBJ1-6, with TRBD1 identical over 9 bases. J lost 8 bases, V lost 4 bases, and 12 bases had no gene match. The CDR3 has 17 residues. The germline gives CDR1 LNHNV, CDR2 YYDKDF (reference sequence). The CDR3 bases are TGTGCCACCAGCAAGAAGGGTGGACAGGGGTTAGATTCACCCCTCCACTTT. This codes for CATSKKGGQGLDSPLHF.

V gene TRBV19 combines with J gene TRBJ2-4; 8 bases map to TRBD2. CDR3 size: 15 residues. From germline, CDR1 is LNHDA and CDR2 SQIVND (reference sequence). The V and J ends lost 5 bases and 4 bases, in that order; junction bases with no gene match: 7. This CDR3 is CASSPGLVGKNIQYF. Written as DNA, the CDR3 is TGTGCCAGTAGTCCGGGACTAGTAGGTAAAAACATTCAGTACTTC.

V usage is TRBV15 and J usage is TRBJ1-2; D is ambiguous. The germline CDR1 and CDR2 sequences are LNHNV and YYDKDF (reference sequence). Deletions cut 2 bases from V and 4 bases from J, with 8 bases between. The CDR3 has 13 residues. CDR3 sequence (DNA): TGTGCCACCAGCAGACCAGACACCTATGGCTACACCTTC. It codes for CATSRPDTYGYTF.

The genes are TRBV6-1 and TRBJ2-3, with D perhaps matching TRBD2 (6 bases). Germline CDR1 reads MNHNS; CDR2 reads SASEGT. The length of the CDR3 is 17 residues. Trimming pared 3 bases from V and 1 base from J, leaving 17 bases between. The CDR3 DNA reads as TGTGCCAGCAGTGAGGGTCTGACCGGGACTCGCACAGATACGCAGTATTTT. Amino acids: CASSEGLTGTRTDTQYF.

The chain links TRBV15 to TRBJ2-1; 11 positions agree with TRBD2. The germline V gene has CDR1 LNHNV and CDR2 YYDKDF (reference sequence). The CDR3 runs 18 residues. J gave up 6 bases and V 8 bases, and 18 bases lay outside the gene matches. The CDR3 nucleotides are TGTGCCACCCTGAATCTGGCTAGCGGGAGGATTTTTATCAATGAGCAGTTCTTC. Its protein is CATLNLASGRIFINEQFF.

The rearrangement joins TRBV19 to TRBJ1-2, with 9 bases matching TRBD1. V shed 5 bases and J 0 bases; nucleotides not matched to a gene: 10. Germline V gives CDR1 LNHDA, CDR2 SQIVND (reference sequence). This CDR3 has 17 residues. CDR3 sequence: CASSPPGQGIANYGYTF. The DNA of the CDR3 is TGTGCCAGTAGTCCACCGGGACAGGGAATAGCTAACTATGGCTACACCTTC.

The sample holds one count of this clone. The chain joins TRBV7-3 to TRBJ2-1; 9 bases match TRBD1. Germline values: CDR1 SGHTA, CDR2 FQGTGA. The CDR3 sequence is 18 residues long. J gave up 6 bases and V 5 bases, and 17 bases lay outside the gene matches. CDR3 sequence (DNA): TGTGCCAGCAGCCGCTCTACGGACAGGGGACGAACTAGCAATGAGCAGTTCTTC. As protein: CASSRSTDRGRTSNEQFF. Using reference TRBV7-3 and TRBJ2-1 for the parts outside the CDR3, the full variable domain is GAGVSQTPSNKVTEKGKYVELRCDPISGHTALYWYRQSLGQGPEFLIYFQGTGAADDSGLPNDRFFAVRPEGSVSTLKIQRTERGDSAVYLCASSRSTDRGRTSNEQFFGPGTRLTVL.

This clone has a single count. The chain is built from TRBV12-5 and TRBJ2-3; tentative D call: TRBD1 (6 bases). CDR1 and CDR2 (germline): LGHNT, FRNRAP. The CDR3 has 20 amino acids. Deletions cut 0 bases from V and 6 bases from J, with 28 bases between. The CDR3 DNA sequence: TGTGCTAGTGGTTTGGTACAGGGTAGTATAGTGGTGGGTGGTACGGATACGCAGTATTTT. It yields the protein CASGLVQGSIVVGGTDTQYF.

This chain joins TRBV19 and TRBJ1-1, with 10 bases aligning to TRBD1. Trimming removed 0 bases from V and 11 bases from J; junction bases left unmatched: 3. The germline V gene encodes CDR1 LNHDA and CDR2 SQIVND (reference sequence). The CDR3 loop spans 13 amino acids. CDR3 residues: CASSIDGTGDAFF. The DNA of the CDR3 is TGTGCCAGTAGTATAGATGGGACAGGGGACGCTTTCTTT.

The chain combines TRBV15 with TRBJ1-1; the D gene is possibly TRBD1 (5 bases). V lost 1 base and J lost 0, with 12 bases in between. Germline loops: CDR1 LNHNV, CDR2 YYDKDF (reference sequence). The CDR3 length is 16 residues. CDR3 nucleotide sequence: TGTGCCACCAGCAGAGTCCGGGGGGGAATGAACACTGAAGCTTTCTTT. Protein product: CATSRVRGGMNTEAFF.

The chain is built from TRBV19 and TRBJ2-1, with D possibly being TRBD2 (6 bases). Germline assignment: CDR1 LNHDA and CDR2 SQIVND (reference sequence). This CDR3 spans 20 amino acids. The V end was cut by 4 bases, the J end by 4 bases, with 29 bases between. CDR3 DNA sequence: TGTGCCAGTAGTACCGAGCTGACTAGTAAGCCCCCCTTACCTTACAATGAGCAGTTCTTC. Protein product: CASSTELTSKPPLPYNEQFF.

In its sample, this clone was seen once. V is TRBV7-2 and J is TRBJ1-1; 7 bases map to TRBD1. J gave up 0 bases and V 3 bases, and 13 bases lay outside the gene matches. CDR3 length equals 18 residues. Germline CDR1 and CDR2: SGHTA and FQGNSA. Here the CDR3 reads CASSLIPPGQTVNTEAFF. As DNA, the CDR3 is TGTGCCAGCAGCTTGATACCTCCGGGACAGACAGTGAACACTGAAGCTTTCTTT.

The chain couples TRBV28 to TRBJ1-6; D not resolved. This CDR3 comprises 13 residues. CDR1 is MDHEN, CDR2 SYDVKM, per germline. V dropped 7 bases and J dropped 7 bases, with 11 bases sitting between them. CDR3 region: CASKPSVNSPLHF. Here the CDR3 DNA reads TGTGCCAGCAAACCCTCGGTAAATTCACCCCTCCACTTT.

The chain joins TRBV5-1 to TRBJ2-1; the match to TRBD2 covers 11 bases. The CDR3 length is 12 residues. CDR1 is SGHRS and CDR2 is YFSETQ in the germline V gene. Losses at the gene ends were 6 bases for V and 8 bases for J; bases not matched to a gene: 1. DNA of the CDR3: TGCGCCAGCAAACTAGCGGGAGATGAGCAGTTCTTC. It yields the protein CASKLAGDEQFF.

The chain links TRBV30 to TRBJ2-5; 11 bases agree with TRBD2. V trimming: 5 bases; J trimming: 2 bases; junction bases outside the gene matches: 1. The germline gives CDR1 GTSNPN, CDR2 SVGIG (reference sequence). The CDR3 has 13 residues. The CDR3 DNA reads TGTGCCTGGTCTAGCGGGGGGCAAGAGACCCAGTACTTC. Protein: CAWSSGGQETQYF.

This clone was picked up a small number of times. The V and J genes are TRBV5-4 and TRBJ2-7; 12 bases are shared with TRBD2. V was pared by 3 bases and J by 4 bases, with 11 bases of the junction left unmatched. Germline V lookup: CDR1 SGHNT, CDR2 YYREEE (reference sequence). CDR3 size: 17 residues. The CDR3 here is CASSSTPLAGGRYEQYF. In nucleotides, the CDR3 is TGTGCCAGCAGCTCCACCCCACTAGCGGGGGGCCGATACGAGCAGTACTTC. The variable domain in full, completed from reference TRBV5-4 and TRBJ2-7, reads ETGVTQSPTHLIKTRGQQVTLRCSSQSGHNTVSWYQQALGQGPQFIFQYYREEENGRGNFPPRFSGLQFPNYSSELNVNALELDDSALYLCASSSTPLAGGRYEQYFGPGTRLTVT.

This clone was detected only once. The V and J genes are TRBV28 and TRBJ1-3; D unclear. The CDR3 runs 14 residues. The ends were cut back, 6 bases at V and 3 bases at J, with 12 bases in the middle. Germline V gene sequence: CDR1 MDHEN, CDR2 SYDVKM. In DNA form, the CDR3 reads TGTGCCAGCAGACTACATCGGGGTGGAAACACCATATATTTT. It translates to CASRLHRGGNTIYF.

This clone was observed once. The gene calls are TRBV7-9 and TRBJ2-7; TRBD2 agrees at 10 bases. Germline CDR1 reads SEHNR; CDR2 reads FQNEAQ (reference sequence). The length of the CDR3 is 15 residues. V lost 4 bases to trimming and J lost 2 bases; unmatched junction nucleotides: 5. The DNA of the CDR3 is TGTGCCAGCAGCTATCGGACTAGCGGACCCTACGAGCAGTACTTC. Amino acid sequence: CASSYRTSGPYEQYF.

This clone has just a few counts. This sequence joins TRBV14 and TRBJ1-1; D may be TRBD1 (6 bases). Germline V gives CDR1 SGHDN, CDR2 FVKESK. V lost 1 base and J lost 4, with 13 bases in between. This CDR3 has 15 amino acids. The CDR3 region has the DNA TGTGCCAGCAGCCAAGGTGACAGGACGGGCACTGAAGCTTTCTTT. It codes for CASSQGDRTGTEAFF.

V gene TRBV5-6 combines with J gene TRBJ2-2, with 12 bases identical to TRBD2. Germline V CDR1 and CDR2: SGHDT, YYEEEE. CDR3 length equals 17 residues. Trimming cost V 4 bases and J 5 bases; bases outside gene matches: 9. The CDR3 spells CASSRHRLAGVTGELFF. DNA for the CDR3: TGTGCCAGCAGCCGTCACCGACTAGCGGGAGTAACCGGGGAGCTGTTTTTT.

V usage is TRBV27 and J usage is TRBJ2-7; 7 positions match TRBD1. Per germline, CDR1 MNHEY and CDR2 SMNVEV (reference sequence). The CDR3 has 16 residues. The V gene end was trimmed by 2 bases and the J gene end by 7 bases; junction bases not matched to a gene: 14. In nucleotides, the CDR3 is TGTGCCAGCAGTTTACGTTTCCGAGACAGGGCTGGAGAGCAGTACTTC. Its translation: CASSLRFRDRAGEQYF.

The chain uses TRBV11-2 and TRBJ2-7; 9 bases line up with TRBD1. The V gene's germline CDR1 is SGHAT and CDR2 FQNNGV. The CDR3 has 14 amino acids. J lost 3 bases, V lost 4 bases, and 4 bases had no gene match. CDR3 coding DNA: TGTGCCAGCAGCTCACGGGACAGGGTCTACGAGCAGTACTTC. This translates into CASSSRDRVYEQYF.

The chain carries TRBV21-1 and TRBJ2-7; the table's D call, TRBD1, was not checked against the DNA. TRBV21-1 is a recognized pseudogene. CDR3 length equals 16 residues. CDR3 loop: CASTKGRGRGSYEQYF. In DNA, the CDR3 is TGTGCCAGCACTAAGGGTAGAGGCAGGGGGTCGTACGAGCAGTACTTC.

V is TRBV6-1 and J is TRBJ2-1, with 12 positions matching TRBD1. Germline trimming cut 6 bases from V and 6 bases from J; bases unmatched to any gene: 3. The CDR3 consists of 14 residues. Looked up from germline, CDR1 is MNHNS and CDR2 is SASEGT. DNA for the CDR3: TGTGCCAGCAGATGGGACAGGGGGCTCAATGAGCAGTTCTTC. It is translated as CASRWDRGLNEQFF.

The V call is TRBV28, the J call TRBJ1-1; a possible D gene is TRBD1 (6 bases). This CDR3 has 15 residues. The ends were cut back, 5 bases at V and 3 bases at J, with 16 bases in the middle. In germline, CDR1 is MDHEN, CDR2 SYDVKM. As DNA, the CDR3 is TGTGCCAGCAGTACTCCACAGGGTAAGGACACTGAAGCTTTCTTT. Translated, it gives CASSTPQGKDTEAFF.

The V and J genes are TRBV6-5 and TRBJ1-2; the D gene is possibly TRBD1 (6 bases). The CDR3 length is 12 residues. Trimming took off 8 bases at V and 12 bases at J, with 19 bases between the two ends. CDR1 MNHEY and CDR2 SVGAGI come from the germline V gene. CDR3 sequence (DNA): TGTGCCAGCGCCGACAGGAAAGGACCAGACACCTTC. Its protein is CASADRKGPDTF.

J is TRBJ1-5 and V is TRBV2, with D possibly TRBD1 on 6 matching bases. Germline V gives CDR1 SNHLY, CDR2 FYNNEI. The V gene lost 9 bases and the J gene lost 2 bases, with 11 bases spanning the gap. This CDR3 spans 13 amino acids. The CDR3 DNA reads TGTGCCAGTCACAGGGATGGCAATCAGCCCCAGCATTTT. Translation: CASHRDGNQPQHF.